These 20 T cell receptor beta chains were sequenced from one sample in a study of identical twins. TCRdb independently ran MiXCR on the 5' RACE reads; one entry per CDR3 protein. The sample has about 720,000 distinct CDR3 sequences, over 8.5% seen once. The same data also went into a second study, on yellow fever vaccine responses in identical twins.

Sequenced sample: PBMCs. The receptor set was obtained from a woman younger than 35 in good health.

The chain carries TRBV20-1 and TRBJ2-7, with 11 bases fitting TRBD2. The germline CDR1 and CDR2 sequences are DFQATT and SNEGSKA (reference sequence). The length of the CDR3 is 16 residues. The ends lost 3 bases at V and 2 bases at J; junction bases unmatched: 9. DNA for the CDR3: TGCAGTGCTAGGGCTAGCGGGAGGTCGCTGGCCTACGAGCAGTACTTC. This gives the protein CSARASGRSLAYEQYF.

This clonotype was picked up a small number of times. The rearrangement joins TRBV29-1 to TRBJ2-7; TRBD2 agrees at 12 bases. Unmatched junction bases numbered 7, after V lost 6 bases and J lost 7 bases. The CDR3 runs to 13 residues. CDR1 SQVTM and CDR2 ANQGSEA come from the germline V gene. CDR3 in amino acids: CSVRTSGDGEQYF. The DNA of the CDR3 is TGCAGCGTACGGACTAGCGGGGATGGGGAGCAGTACTTC.

This clonotype has a handful of counts. The V gene is TRBV5-1, the J gene TRBJ2-5, with D perhaps TRBD2 (5 bases). V was clipped by 4 bases and J by 4 bases, with 20 bases between them. CDR3 length equals 16 residues. Germline CDR1 is SGHRS and CDR2 is YFSETQ. This CDR3 is CASSTDPLGRGETQYF. The CDR3, as DNA: TGCGCCAGCAGCACAGATCCCCTAGGGAGAGGAGAGACCCAGTACTTC.

There are a few counts of this clonotype. The chain combines TRBV27 with TRBJ2-7; TRBD2 matches 7 bases. This CDR3 is built from 16 residues. CDR1 is MNHEY and CDR2 is SMNVEV in the germline V gene (reference sequence). Losses at the gene ends were 6 bases for V and 0 bases for J; bases not matched to a gene: 11. CDR3 region: CASSPTGTINSYEQYF. In nucleotides, the CDR3 is TGTGCCAGCAGCCCTACCGGGACTATCAACTCCTACGAGCAGTACTTC.

A few counts support this clonotype. This sequence joins TRBV4-3 and TRBJ2-1; 13 positions match TRBD2. V trimming: 4 bases; J trimming: 7 bases; junction bases outside the gene matches: 7. CDR1 is LGHNA and CDR2 is YSLEER in the germline V gene. The CDR3 totals 16 residues. The chain's CDR3 is CASSPTLAGGPNEQFF. CDR3 in DNA: TGCGCCAGCAGCCCGACACTAGCGGGAGGGCCTAATGAGCAGTTCTTC.

This clonotype was observed many times. CDR3 sequence: CASRPDLAGVTNIQYF. The CDR3 DNA is TGTGCCAGCAGACCAGATCTAGCGGGAGTTACAAACATTCAGTACTTC. J is TRBJ2-4 and V is TRBV7-8; 10 nucleotides line up with TRBD2. Germline trimming cut 6 bases from V and 6 bases from J; bases unmatched to any gene: 11. CDR1 and CDR2 from the germline V gene are SGHVS and FQNEAQ. The CDR3 is 16 amino acids. Drawing the rest from reference TRBV7-8 and TRBJ2-4, the complete variable domain is GAGVSQSPRYKVAKRGQDVALRCDPISGHVSLFWYQQALGQGPEFLTYFQNEAQLDKSGLPSDRFFAERPEGSVSTLKIQRTQQEDSAVYLCASRPDLAGVTNIQYFGAGTRLSVL.

This clonotype was detected a few times. This chain links TRBV5-6 with TRBJ2-3; D remains unclear. This CDR3 has 13 residues. Germline CDR1 SGHDT, CDR2 YYEEEE. V gave up 6 bases and J gave up 0 bases, with 8 bases separating them. CDR3 coding DNA: TGTGCCAGCACCCTTCCTAGCACAGATACGCAGTATTTT. As protein: CASTLPSTDTQYF.

This chain connects TRBV12-3 or TRBV12-4 to TRBJ2-5; TRBD2 aligns across 12 bases. V trimming: 5 bases; J trimming: 5 bases; junction bases outside the gene matches: 9. There are 16 residues in the CDR3. The CDR3 sequence: CASSTSSGGAAETQYF. The CDR3 DNA follows: TGTGCCAGCAGTACCTCTAGCGGGGGGGCCGCGGAGACCCAGTACTTC.

A few counts support this clonotype. This sequence joins TRBV7-9 and TRBJ2-4, with D uncertain. CDR3 size: 16 residues. V was shortened by 2 bases and J by 0 bases, with 11 bases between the two germline ends. CDR1 is SEHNR, CDR2 FQNEAQ, per germline (reference sequence). This chain's CDR3 is CASSLLVGLAKNIQYF. Here the CDR3 DNA reads TGTGCCAGCAGCTTACTTGTGGGCTTAGCCAAAAACATTCAGTACTTC.

This clonotype was detected only a few times. The V call is TRBV7-2, the J call TRBJ1-1; TRBD1 matches at 8 bases. There are 13 residues in the CDR3. CDR1 and CDR2 (germline): SGHTA, FQGNSA. Trimming removed 6 bases from V and 4 bases from J; junction bases left unmatched: 4. CDR3 DNA: TGTGCCAGCAGATATGACAGGGGCACTGAAGCTTTCTTT. It translates to CASRYDRGTEAFF.

This clonotype appeared many times. The J gene is TRBJ2-7, the V gene TRBV7-9, with a possible D match to TRBD1 (6 bases). V shed 7 bases and J shed 6 bases, with 13 bases lying between them. This CDR3 has 12 residues. Germline V gene lookup returns CDR1 SEHNR and CDR2 FQNEAQ (reference sequence). The CDR3 coding sequence is TGTGCCAGCAACGAAGGACAGACCGAGCAGTACTTC. Translation: CASNEGQTEQYF.

There are many counts of this clonotype. The V gene is TRBV29-1, the J gene TRBJ2-5; no clear D. Germline V lookup: CDR1 SQVTM, CDR2 ANQGSEA. The CDR3 covers 13 residues. Trimming cost V 7 bases and J 5 bases, with 17 bases left between them. The DNA for the CDR3 is TGCAGCGCCTCCCTTTGGAGTGTCGAGACCCAGTACTTC. Its protein is CSASLWSVETQYF.

This clonotype was counted between two and nine times. The chain employs TRBV29-1 and TRBJ2-3; 7 bases fit TRBD1. CDR1 and CDR2 (germline): SQVTM, ANQGSEA. Trimming at V came to 3 bases and at J to 8 bases, leaving 8 bases not matched to a gene. The CDR3 runs 13 residues. The CDR3 sequence is CSVDRTGEGTQYF. The CDR3 DNA follows: TGCAGCGTTGATAGGACAGGCGAGGGTACGCAGTATTTT.

The V and J genes are TRBV6-5 and TRBJ1-1; D unresolved. The CDR3 has 17 residues. The V end lost 4 bases, the J end lost 1 base, and 19 bases lay between the germline ends. Per the germline V gene, CDR1 is MNHEY and CDR2 is SVGAGI. CDR3: CASSSPGRSLSNTEAFF. Written as DNA, the CDR3 is TGTGCCAGCAGTTCCCCCGGACGGAGCCTCTCGAACACTGAAGCTTTCTTT.

There are a few counts of this clonotype. Just one base apart from a much larger clone, this may be a read error. V and J are TRBV28 and TRBJ1-1; D gene uncertain. V was cut by 2 bases and J by 3 bases, with 4 bases left in between. The germline V gene encodes CDR1 MDHEN and CDR2 SYDVKM. This CDR3 has 12 residues. CDR3 protein: CASSLMDTEAFF. The CDR3 bases are TGTGCCAGCAGTTTAATGGACACTGAAGCTTTCTTT.

This clonotype was found many times. The chain uses TRBV5-1 and TRBJ2-7; 9 nucleotides agree with TRBD1. CDR3 length: 15 amino acids. The J segment lost 3 bases and the V segment lost 2 bases, leaving 6 bases of the junction unmatched. Per the germline V gene, CDR1 is SGHRS and CDR2 is YFSETQ. CDR3 sequence (DNA): TGCGCCAGCAGCTTTGGGGACAGGGCTTTCTACGAGCAGTACTTC. It specifies CASSFGDRAFYEQYF.

This clonotype came up a few times. The gene calls are TRBV20-1 and TRBJ2-7; the match to TRBD1 covers 9 bases. Germline lookup yields CDR1 DFQATT and CDR2 SNEGSKA (reference sequence). The V gene end was trimmed by 3 bases and the J gene end by 2 bases; junction bases not matched to a gene: 2. The CDR3 has 13 amino acids. CDR3 in amino acids: CSARGQGPYEQYF. The CDR3 region has the DNA TGCAGTGCTAGGGGACAGGGACCCTACGAGCAGTACTTC.

The sample holds a few counts of this clonotype. The CDR3 region is CASSLQGARDIQYF. CDR3 DNA sequence: TGTGCCAGCAGTTTACAGGGGGCGCGAGACATTCAGTACTTC. The V call is TRBV12-3 or TRBV12-4, the J call TRBJ2-4, with 8 bases identical to TRBD1. After removal of 2 bases from V and 8 bases from J, the junction contained 5 bases not matched to a gene. The CDR3 extends over 14 amino acids.

The CDR3 DNA reads TGTGCCAGCAGCCAAGGGATTTCGGACCACGAGCAGTACTTC. Translation gives CASSQGISDHEQYF. The rearrangement uses TRBV3-1 and TRBJ2-7; no clear D. This CDR3 is built from 14 residues. Looked up from germline, CDR1 is LGHDT and CDR2 is YNNKEL (reference sequence). Trimming left V 1 base short and J 5 bases short, with 12 bases between.

Many counts were recorded for this clonotype. The V gene is TRBV20-1, the J gene TRBJ2-2; TRBD2 matches 11 bases. Germline assignment: CDR1 DFQATT and CDR2 SNEGSKA (reference sequence). The CDR3 is 15 residues long. V lost 6 bases to trimming and J lost 7 bases; unmatched junction nucleotides: 10. CDR3 sequence: CSASWASGRIGELFF. CDR3 DNA sequence: TGCAGTGCGAGTTGGGCTAGCGGGAGGATCGGGGAGCTGTTTTTT.